The 14 T cell receptor beta chains reported below all come from one sample, sequenced in a study of regulatory T cells in long-lasting Graves disease. With iRepertoire HTBI primers and Arm-PCR of CDR3 regions, TCR beta libraries were built. MiXCR, run by TCRdb on the multiplex PCR reads, gives a single entry per CDR3 protein. The sample shows 360,000 or so distinct CDR3 sequences, 15% to 20% of them seen only once. Time point noted: newly diagnosed GD, antithyroid drugs for less than 3 months. The TCR library was made from RNA that had been extracted from PBMCs in TRIzol. These data also featured in a second study, about T cells in Graves' hyperthyroidism and ophthalmopathy.

Sample: peripheral blood mononuclear cells (PBMCs), taken at new diagnosis, from a patient treated with antithyroid drugs. The origin of the receptors is a man aged 35-49 years with Graves disease.

This clonotype was recorded at least ten times. This rearrangement joins TRBV11-3 to TRBJ2-5; 13 positions match TRBD2. The CDR3 runs 15 residues. CDR1 is SGHNT and CDR2 is YENEEA in the germline V gene. The V gene end was trimmed by 6 bases and the J gene end by 5 bases; junction bases not matched to a gene: 6. In nucleotides, the CDR3 is TGTGCCAGCAGGCTCGGGACTAGCGGGATGGAGACCCAGTACTTC. This encodes CASRLGTSGMETQYF. Based on the CDR3 plus reference TRBV11-3 and TRBJ2-5, the full variable domain is EAGVVQSPRYKIIEKKQPVAFWCNPISGHNTLYWYLQNLGQGPELLIRYENEEAVDDSQLPKDRFSAERLKGVDSTLKIQPAELGDSAVYLCASRLGTSGMETQYFGPGTRLLVL.

This clonotype was found many times. The rearrangement joins TRBV20-1 to TRBJ2-7; D is uncertain. The CDR3 covers 13 residues. CDR1 and CDR2 from the germline V gene are DFQATT and SNEGSKA (reference sequence). Trimming pared 6 bases from V and 2 bases from J, leaving 14 bases between. As DNA, the CDR3 is TGCAGTGCCAACCCCCCGGCAGCCTACGAGCAGTACTTC. It codes for CSANPPAAYEQYF.

At least ten counts were recorded for this clonotype. The CDR3 sequence is CSARDDGRGGGSGELFF. The CDR3 DNA reads TGCAGTGCTAGAGATGATGGCCGGGGGGGGGGCTCCGGGGAGCTGTTTTTT. This chain connects TRBV20-1 to TRBJ2-2; TRBD2 matches 8 bases. The CDR3 has 17 residues. After removal of 0 bases from V and 6 bases from J, the junction contained 12 bases not matched to a gene. Germline CDR1 and CDR2: DFQATT and SNEGSKA (reference sequence).

The sample holds a few counts of this clonotype. The chain employs TRBV5-4 and TRBJ2-3; no reliable D call. Germline assignment: CDR1 SGHNT and CDR2 YYREEE (reference sequence). This CDR3 is built from 14 residues. Trimming removed 2 bases at V and 5 bases at J, with 12 bases between. The CDR3 protein is CASSLRSERDTQYF. The CDR3 region has the DNA TGTGCCAGCAGCTTAAGGTCCGAACGAGATACGCAGTATTTT.

This clonotype appeared a single time. The CDR3 is CSAKSGGEGNEQFF. The CDR3 DNA is TGCAGTGCCAAAAGCGGGGGGGAGGGCAATGAGCAGTTCTTC. The rearrangement links TRBV20-1 to TRBJ2-1; 10 nucleotides align to TRBD2. J was trimmed by 6 bases and V by 6 bases; bases with no gene match: 8. This CDR3 spans 14 amino acids. Germline loops: CDR1 DFQATT, CDR2 SNEGSKA (reference sequence).

This clonotype was observed at least ten times. The rearrangement joins TRBV6-2 or TRBV6-3 to TRBJ1-5; D gene ambiguous. V lost 6 bases and J 7 bases, leaving 13 bases between the germline ends. The germline CDR1 and CDR2 sequences are MNHEY and SVGEGT. The length of the CDR3 is 13 residues. In DNA, the CDR3 is TGTGCCAGCAGGGCCGTAAGAGGCCAGCCCCAGCATTTT. Translated, it gives CASRAVRGQPQHF.

This clonotype came up many times. The V call is TRBV7-9, the J call TRBJ2-1; the D call may be TRBD1 or TRBD2 (6 bases each). CDR3 size: 14 residues. V lost 1 base to trimming and J lost 9 bases, with 13 bases between them. CDR1 is SEHNR and CDR2 is FQNEAQ in the germline V gene (reference sequence). CDR3 loop: CASSLVVGGGEQFF. The CDR3 DNA follows: TGTGCCAGCAGCTTAGTAGTTGGAGGGGGTGAGCAGTTCTTC.

This clonotype was observed a few times. The chain joins TRBV5-4 to TRBJ2-7; the match to TRBD2 covers 7 bases. CDR3 length: 12 residues. Germline loops: CDR1 SGHNT, CDR2 YYREEE (reference sequence). Unmatched junction bases numbered 4, after V lost 5 bases and J lost 5 bases. CDR3: CASSAGDHEQYF. The CDR3 DNA follows: TGTGCCAGCAGTGCGGGGGACCACGAGCAGTACTTC.

There are many counts of this clonotype. CDR3 in DNA: TGTGCCAGCAGCCCAACAGGGTATGGGGGCTACGAGCAGTACTTC. Its protein is CASSPTGYGGYEQYF. This chain joins TRBV28 and TRBJ2-7, with D possibly being TRBD1 (6 bases). Germline V gives CDR1 MDHEN, CDR2 SYDVKM. The V gene lost 6 bases and the J gene lost 3 bases, with 18 bases spanning the gap. The CDR3 runs to 15 residues.

This clonotype was seen a handful of times. The CDR3 DNA sequence: TGTGCCAGCAGCGTAAGTTCCGTACAGGGGGAGACCCAGTACTTC. It encodes CASSVSSVQGETQYF. The chain links TRBV9 to TRBJ2-5, with 7 nucleotides matching TRBD1. Germline lookup yields CDR1 SGDLS and CDR2 YYNGEE. The CDR3 runs 15 residues. The junction had 8 bases not matched to a gene; V was cut back by 1 base and J by 5 bases.

The sample holds a few counts of this clonotype. A far larger clone is one base from this, pointing to a likely read error. The J gene is TRBJ2-3, the V gene TRBV7-8; no clear D. The J call is uncertain, as TRBJ2-7 better fits the DNA end. Germline V gives CDR1 SGHVS, CDR2 FQNEAQ. This CDR3 has 14 amino acids. The CDR3 DNA sequence: TGTGCCAGCAGCCCTCCCAGAGGTAGGGATGAGCAGTACTTC. Amino acids: CASSPPRGRDEQYF.

This clonotype showed up many times. This chain connects TRBV18 to TRBJ2-5; D is ambiguous. V was cut by 2 bases and J by 2 bases, with 12 bases left in between. The CDR3 extends over 15 amino acids. CDR1 and CDR2 from the germline V gene are KGHSH and LQKENI. CDR3 amino acids: CASSPVRVKQETQYF. CDR3 DNA: TGTGCCAGCTCACCAGTCCGGGTCAAGCAAGAGACCCAGTACTTC. The whole variable domain, remainder taken from reference TRBV18 and TRBJ2-5, is NAGVMQNPRHLVRRRGQEARLRCSPMKGHSHVYWYRQLPEEGLKFMVYLQKENIIDESGMPKERFSAEFPKEGPSILRIQQVVRGDSAAYFCASSPVRVKQETQYFGPGTRLLVL.

As for this clonotype: This is likely a read error, given that the CDR3 carries no conserved phenylalanine or tryptophan at its end. V is TRBV4-1 and J is TRBJ2-7, with D unresolved. Germline CDR1 is MGHRA and CDR2 is YSYEKL. Trimming shortened V by 1 base and J by 5 bases, and 18 bases separated the two germline ends. The CDR3 consists of 16 residues. Here the CDR3 DNA reads TGCGCCAGCAGCCAAGGAATTTCGGGCCAGTCTAACGAGCAGTACCTC. This sequence encodes CASSQGISGQSNEQYL.

This clonotype was observed at least ten times. The J gene is TRBJ1-2, the V gene TRBV30; D is ambiguous. CDR3 length: 10 amino acids. The V end was cut by 7 bases, the J end by 4 bases, with 7 bases between. The V gene's germline CDR1 is GTSNPN and CDR2 SVGIG (reference sequence). The DNA of the CDR3 is TGTGCCTATTACCGCTATGGCTACACCTTC. Translated: CAYYRYGYTF.